These 27 T cell receptor beta chains were all obtained from the same sample, sequenced in a study of T cells in localized non-small cell lung cancer. Clones were sequenced by immunoSEQ multiplex PCR, and TCRdb holds only the in-frame ones, with some missing. The sample has about 21,000 clones; 85% to 90% are singletons. The sequences come from peripheral blood, collected before any cancer treatment. Every receptor here comes from a male donor older than 55 with stage I squamous cell lung carcinoma.

This chain connects TRBV9 to TRBJ1-3, with D unresolved. The CDR3 covers 13 residues. V was cut by 0 bases and J by 4 bases, with 5 bases left in between. Germline-derived CDR1 and CDR2 are SGDLS and YYNGEE. DNA for the CDR3: TGTGCCAGCAGCGTAGCTCCAGGAAACACCATATATTTT. This gives the protein CASSVAPGNTIYF.

CDR3 DNA: TGTGCCAGTGGATCCAGGGTGGATTTAATGAACACTGAAGCTTTCTTT. Translation gives CASGSRVDLMNTEAFF. The chain combines TRBV19 with TRBJ1-1; D may be TRBD1 (5 bases). Deletions cut 8 bases from V and 0 bases from J, with 19 bases between. CDR3 size: 16 residues. Germline V gives CDR1 LNHDA, CDR2 SQIVND (reference sequence).

This clone was seen only once. This chain connects TRBV7-3 to TRBJ1-1, with a possible D match to TRBD1 (5 bases). V shed 3 bases and J shed 3 bases, with 11 bases lying between them. CDR3 length: 14 amino acids. Germline V gene sequence: CDR1 SGHTA, CDR2 FQGTGA. The CDR3 DNA follows: TGTGCCAGCAGCTTCCGGGACCGGCACACTGAAGCTTTCTTT. Its protein product is CASSFRDRHTEAFF.

As DNA, the CDR3 is TGTGCCATCAGTGCACGGGCAGAAAACACTGAAGCTTTCTTT. Translated: CAISARAENTEAFF. The chain couples TRBV10-3 to TRBJ1-1; no definite D call. This CDR3 has 14 residues. CDR1 and CDR2 from the germline V gene are ENHRY and SYGVKD. Trimming stripped 4 bases from V and 2 bases from J, with 11 bases between.

J is TRBJ1-1 and V is TRBV30; no firm D call. The germline V gene encodes CDR1 GTSNPN and CDR2 SVGIG (reference sequence). V was shortened by 6 bases and J by 3 bases, with 14 bases between the two germline ends. CDR3 length: 13 residues. CDR3 coding DNA: TGTGCCTGCGGGAGGATTGGGTACACTGAAGCTTTCTTT. Translated: CACGRIGYTEAFF.

V is TRBV5-5 and J is TRBJ2-7; D might be TRBD1 or TRBD2, each matching 5 bases. The CDR3 is made up of 16 amino acids. The V end lost 4 bases, the J end lost 3 bases, and 20 bases lay between the germline ends. CDR1 SGHKS and CDR2 YYEKEE come from the germline V gene (reference sequence). The CDR3 is CASSVQHGTDFYEQYF. The DNA of the CDR3 is TGTGCCAGCAGCGTCCAGCACGGGACGGATTTCTACGAGCAGTACTTC.

This chain uses TRBV30 with TRBJ2-3, with D hard to call. V was cut by 5 bases and J by 2 bases, with 8 bases left in between. This CDR3 comprises 12 residues. CDR1 and CDR2 (germline): GTSNPN, SVGIG (reference sequence). The CDR3 bases are TGTGCCTGGGCCCCCATCACAGATACGCAGTATTTT. Protein: CAWAPITDTQYF.

CDR3 protein: CAISESTEAYNEQFF. The CDR3 DNA sequence: TGTGCCATCAGTGAGTCGACGGAAGCGTACAATGAGCAGTTCTTC. J is TRBJ2-1 and V is TRBV10-3; D gene unclear. Trimming left V 0 bases short and J 4 bases short, with 10 bases between. The CDR3 totals 15 residues. Germline V gene lookup returns CDR1 ENHRY and CDR2 SYGVKD.

The rearrangement links TRBV5-1 to TRBJ1-6, with TRBD1 identical over 7 bases. CDR1 is SGHRS, CDR2 YFSETQ, per germline. This CDR3 is built from 14 residues. V shed 3 bases and J 6 bases; nucleotides not matched to a gene: 3. The CDR3, as DNA: TGCGCCAGCAGCTACCGGGACAGTAATTCACCCCTCCACTTT. It yields the protein CASSYRDSNSPLHF.

V and J are TRBV7-2 and TRBJ2-7; D might be TRBD1 (6 bases). The CDR3 sequence is 14 residues long. V was shortened by 5 bases and J by 2 bases, with 13 bases between the two germline ends. CDR1 and CDR2 from the germline V gene are SGHTA and FQGNSA. CDR3 sequence (DNA): TGTGCCAGCAGCGTTTACAGGGAACCCTACGAGCAGTACTTC. It translates to CASSVYREPYEQYF.

The gene calls are TRBV7-6 and TRBJ2-7; 7 bases align to TRBD1. Looked up from germline, CDR1 is SGHVS and CDR2 is FNYEAQ. V lost 5 bases, J lost 5 bases, and 6 bases stayed unmatched. This CDR3 has 13 amino acids. CDR3 DNA sequence: TGTGCCAGCAGCCACTTCGACAGGGACGAGCAGTACTTC. Translated, it gives CASSHFDRDEQYF.

This clone showed up just once. The CDR3 region is CASSLRGLGYGYTF. DNA of the CDR3: TGTGCCAGCAGTTTAAGGGGATTGGGCTATGGCTACACCTTC. The chain couples TRBV27 to TRBJ1-2; D might be TRBD1 (5 bases). The germline V gene encodes CDR1 MNHEY and CDR2 SMNVEV (reference sequence). V lost 2 bases, J lost 4 bases, and 11 bases lay in between. This CDR3 region has 14 residues.

This rearrangement joins TRBV7-3 to TRBJ1-1, with D possibly matching TRBD1 (5 bases). Trimming removed 2 bases at V and 4 bases at J, with 11 bases between. CDR3 length: 14 residues. Germline V gives CDR1 SGHTA, CDR2 FQGTGA. CDR3 coding DNA: TGTGCCAGCAGCTTACTTGGGGGGTCCACTGAAGCTTTCTTT. It encodes CASSLLGGSTEAFF.

The gene calls are TRBV5-1 and TRBJ1-3, with a tentative D call TRBD1 (5 bases). Per the germline V gene, CDR1 is SGHRS and CDR2 is YFSETQ. Trimming cost V 1 base and J 4 bases, with 9 bases left between them. The CDR3 consists of 14 residues. The CDR3 protein is CASSLSGNGNTIYF. DNA for the CDR3: TGCGCCAGCAGCTTGTCAGGGAACGGAAACACCATATATTTT. The full variable domain, completed using reference TRBV5-1 and TRBJ1-3, is KAGVTQTPRYLIKTRGQQVTLSCSPISGHRSVSWYQQTPGQGLQFLFEYFSETQRNKGNFPGRFSGRQFSNSRSEMNVSTLELGDSALYLCASSLSGNGNTIYFGEGSWLTVV.

The chain employs TRBV21-1 and TRBJ2-6; TRBD1 reflects the table's D call only, with no check against the DNA. TRBV21-1 is marked as a pseudogene. CDR3 length: 17 residues. CDR3 sequence: CASSRQGPCPGANVLTF. The CDR3 DNA follows: TGTGCCAGCAGCCGACAGGGCCCATGCCCTGGGGCCAACGTCCTGACTTTC.

The chain recombines TRBV29-1 with TRBJ2-3, with D possibly being TRBD1 or TRBD2 (6 bases each). The CDR3 is 15 amino acids. V lost 5 bases to trimming and J lost 3 bases, with 18 bases between them. CDR1 is SQVTM, CDR2 ANQGSEA, per germline. CDR3 residues: CSVLQGLGGTDTQYF. The CDR3 nucleotides are TGCAGCGTTCTACAGGGCTTGGGGGGAACAGATACGCAGTATTTT.

This sequence joins TRBV11-2 and TRBJ1-1; D perhaps matches TRBD1 (5 bases). Germline V gives CDR1 SGHAT, CDR2 FQNNGV. The CDR3 covers 15 residues. V was pared by 1 base and J by 5 bases, with 14 bases between. The CDR3 nucleotides read TGTGCCAGCAGCTTAGCGACAGCCATGGGGACTGAAGCTTTCTTT. This encodes CASSLATAMGTEAFF.

The chain uses TRBV29-1 and TRBJ2-7; weak D call: TRBD1 (7 bases). Germline assignment: CDR1 SQVTM and CDR2 ANQGSEA. Trimming shortened V by 6 bases and J by 1 base, and 16 bases separated the two germline ends. This CDR3 contains 14 residues. CDR3 DNA: TGCAGCGTCCAATCACAGGGGACTTCCTACGAGCAGTACTTC. It encodes CSVQSQGTSYEQYF.

The chain is built from TRBV19 and TRBJ1-5; D is uncertain. Looked up from germline, CDR1 is LNHDA and CDR2 is SQIVND (reference sequence). This CDR3 is 14 amino acids long. Between the trimmed V and J ends, which lost 5 bases and 5 bases, there was a span of 13 bases. The CDR3 reads CASSSTARDQPQHF. CDR3 coding DNA: TGTGCCAGTAGTTCGACGGCCCGGGATCAGCCCCAGCATTTT.

This chain joins TRBV7-2 and TRBJ1-1, with a weak D call TRBD1 (5 bases). The germline V gene encodes CDR1 SGHTA and CDR2 FQGNSA. The V and J ends lost 5 bases and 5 bases respectively, with 15 bases between them. The CDR3 is made up of 14 amino acids. CDR3 in DNA: TGTGCCAGCAGCCGGGACGTGTCGCGGACTGAAGCTTTCTTT. This encodes CASSRDVSRTEAFF.

V is TRBV30 and J is TRBJ2-3; tentative D call: TRBD1 (5 bases). CDR1 and CDR2 from the germline V gene are GTSNPN and SVGIG (reference sequence). Trimming removed 4 bases from V and 10 bases from J, with 12 bases in between. The CDR3 consists of 11 residues. CDR3 in amino acids: CAWTKGISQYF. Here the CDR3 DNA reads TGTGCCTGGACCAAGGGGATCTCGCAGTATTTT.

The chain recombines TRBV5-1 with TRBJ1-2, with 9 bases fitting TRBD1. This CDR3 has 15 amino acids. The trim removed 3 bases at V and 3 bases at J, leaving 6 bases unmatched. Germline assignment: CDR1 SGHRS and CDR2 YFSETQ. In nucleotides, the CDR3 is TGCGCCAGCAGCTCTTCCGGGACAGGGCACTATGGCTACACCTTC. Protein: CASSSSGTGHYGYTF.

This chain links TRBV5-1 with TRBJ1-2; the match to TRBD1 covers 12 bases. This CDR3 has 14 residues. Germline CDR1 reads SGHRS; CDR2 reads YFSETQ. V shed 4 bases and J 4 bases; nucleotides not matched to a gene: 2. CDR3 sequence reads: CASSLGQGAYGYTF. DNA for the CDR3: TGCGCCAGCAGCCTGGGACAGGGGGCCTATGGCTACACCTTC.

J is TRBJ2-1 and V is TRBV7-3; a weak D match, TRBD1 (5 bases). Germline values: CDR1 SGHTA, CDR2 FQGTGA. V shed 2 bases and J shed 5 bases, with 13 bases lying between them. The CDR3 runs 15 residues. The CDR3 region is CASSLGVGLHNEQFF. CDR3 DNA: TGTGCCAGCAGCTTAGGGGTGGGGCTCCACAATGAGCAGTTCTTC. The full variable domain, completed using reference TRBV7-3 and TRBJ2-1, is GAGVSQTPSNKVTEKGKYVELRCDPISGHTALYWYRQSLGQGPEFLIYFQGTGAADDSGLPNDRFFAVRPEGSVSTLKIQRTERGDSAVYLCASSLGVGLHNEQFFGPGTRLTVL.

The J gene is TRBJ2-7, the V gene TRBV7-2, with TRBD2 as a possible D gene (6 bases). Germline V gene data show CDR1 as SGHTA and CDR2 as FQGNSA. V shed 3 bases and J shed 2 bases, with 11 bases lying between them. This CDR3 comprises 14 residues. The CDR3 coding sequence is TGTGCCAGCAGCTTGCGGGGCCGGGCCTACGAGCAGTACTTC. It specifies CASSLRGRAYEQYF.

CDR3: CASSIIMYSNQPQHF. CDR3 nucleotide sequence: TGTGCCAGTAGTATAATTATGTATAGCAATCAGCCCCAGCATTTT. The chain combines TRBV19 with TRBJ1-5, with D uncertain. This CDR3 spans 15 amino acids. V lost 2 bases and J lost 0, with 8 bases in between. Germline V gene sequence: CDR1 LNHDA, CDR2 SQIVND (reference sequence). The variable domain in full, with the rest retrieved from reference TRBV19 and TRBJ1-5, is DGGITQSPKYLFRKEGQNVTLSCEQNLNHDAMYWYRQDPGQGLRLIYYSQIVNDFQKGDIAEGYSVSREKKESFPLTVTSAQKNPTAFYLCASSIIMYSNQPQHFGDGTRLSIL.

This clone was counted between two and nine times. The chain links TRBV6-1 to TRBJ1-1; D is possibly TRBD1 (5 bases). CDR3 length: 13 residues. The V gene's germline CDR1 is MNHNS and CDR2 SASEGT. Between the trimmed V and J ends, which lost 6 bases and 1 base, there was a span of 9 bases. The CDR3 DNA is TGTGCCAGCAGCAGACAGACGAACACTGAAGCTTTCTTT. It translates to CASSRQTNTEAFF.